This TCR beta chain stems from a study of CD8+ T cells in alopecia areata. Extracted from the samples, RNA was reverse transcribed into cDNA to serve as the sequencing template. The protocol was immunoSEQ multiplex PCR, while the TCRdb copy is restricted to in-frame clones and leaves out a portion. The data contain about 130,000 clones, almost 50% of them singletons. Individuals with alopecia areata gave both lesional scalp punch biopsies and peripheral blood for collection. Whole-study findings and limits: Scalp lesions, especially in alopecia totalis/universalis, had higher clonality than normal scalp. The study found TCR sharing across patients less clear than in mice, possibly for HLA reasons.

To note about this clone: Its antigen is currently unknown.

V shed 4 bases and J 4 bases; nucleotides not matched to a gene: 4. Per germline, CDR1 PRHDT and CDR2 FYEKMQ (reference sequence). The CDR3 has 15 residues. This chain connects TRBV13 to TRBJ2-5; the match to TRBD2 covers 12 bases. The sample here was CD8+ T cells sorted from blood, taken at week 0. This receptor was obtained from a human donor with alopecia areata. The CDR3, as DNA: TGTGCCAGCAGCTCCCGGACTAGCGGGGCAGAGACCCAGTACTTC. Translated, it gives CASSSRTSGAETQYF.